The 19 T cell receptor beta chains presented below share a single source sample, sequenced in a study of T cell repertoires in aging, cancer and after chemotherapy. TRB rearrangements spanning V, D and J were amplified using mixed TRB-A/B primers. TCRdb called the multiplex PCR reads again in MiXCR, with one record for every CDR3 protein. The sample comprises around 15,000 distinct CDR3 sequences, about 46% of which are singletons, and more than 9% rests with the top ten. The template was genomic DNA from peripheral blood, not RNA. Input material: blood. The receptors shown here come from a human donor in good health.

The chain is built from TRBV11-1 and TRBJ2-5; TRBD2 aligns across 7 bases. This CDR3 region has 16 residues. In germline, CDR1 is SGHAT, CDR2 FQDESV (reference sequence). Unmatched junction bases numbered 12, after V lost 3 bases and J lost 5 bases. CDR3 bases: TGTGCCAGCAGCTTTTTGGCGGGAGTCAGTAAGGAGACCCAGTACTTC. Encoded protein: CASSFLAGVSKETQYF.

The chain couples TRBV27 to TRBJ2-7; a weak D match, TRBD1 (6 bases). The germline gives CDR1 MNHEY, CDR2 SMNVEV (reference sequence). The CDR3 sequence is 18 residues long. Deletions cut 0 bases from V and 0 bases from J, with 18 bases between. The CDR3 sequence is CASSLSRVTGTSSYEQYF. The CDR3 DNA reads TGTGCCAGCAGTTTATCCCGAGTGACAGGAACCAGCTCCTACGAGCAGTACTTC.

The V gene is TRBV27, the J gene TRBJ1-6; D is possibly TRBD1 (6 bases). Germline loops: CDR1 MNHEY, CDR2 SMNVEV (reference sequence). The CDR3 has 16 residues. Trimming pared 2 bases from V and 3 bases from J, leaving 11 bases between. CDR3 sequence reads: CASSLREQGYNSPLHF. CDR3 sequence (DNA): TGTGCCAGCAGTTTACGTGAACAGGGCTATAATTCACCCCTCCACTTT.

With regard to this clonotype: At one end the junction does not follow the germline gene, possibly because of a read error. The rearrangement links TRBV10-3 to TRBJ2-1; D is possibly TRBD1 (6 bases). The J call is in doubt because the DNA end fits TRBJ2-5 better. The CDR3 spans 15 residues. The germline CDR1 and CDR2 sequences are ENHRY and SYGVKD. The CDR3 loop is CAISYHTGYQESQYF. As DNA, the CDR3 is TGTGCCATCAGTTACCACACAGGGTACCAAGAGTCCCAGTACTTC.

The chain is built from TRBV27 and TRBJ2-7; no reliable D call. V lost 0 bases, J lost 6 bases, and 6 bases lay in between. In germline, CDR1 is MNHEY, CDR2 SMNVEV (reference sequence). The CDR3 covers 12 residues. CDR3 coding DNA: TGTGCCAGCAGTTTATCGTTAGGCGAGCAGTACTTC. This codes for CASSLSLGEQYF.

The table lists this clonotype with a few counts. This rearrangement joins TRBV12-3 or TRBV12-4 to TRBJ2-5, with 7 bases aligning to TRBD2. J was trimmed by 1 base and V by 2 bases; bases with no gene match: 1. The CDR3 extends over 14 amino acids. DNA for the CDR3: TGTGCCAGCAGTTTACTAGCGGCCCAAGAGACCCAGTACTTC. This gives the protein CASSLLAAQETQYF.

This clonotype was seen more than once but under ten times. The chain is built from TRBV27 and TRBJ2-7; TRBD1 agrees at 8 bases. Unmatched junction bases numbered 8, after V lost 5 bases and J lost 5 bases. The CDR3 spans 14 residues. Germline V gives CDR1 MNHEY, CDR2 SMNVEV (reference sequence). The CDR3 reads CASSPTGVRNEQYF. DNA for the CDR3: TGTGCCAGCAGTCCGACAGGGGTAAGGAACGAGCAGTACTTC.

The V gene is TRBV20-1, the J gene TRBJ2-3; 7 bases are shared with TRBD2. With V trimmed by 3 bases and J by 2 bases, 8 bases remained unmatched. This CDR3 has 15 residues. CDR1 and CDR2 (germline): DFQATT, SNEGSKA (reference sequence). The CDR3 DNA follows: TGCAGTGCTAGTCCTAGCGGCCGCAACACAGATACGCAGTATTTT. This sequence encodes CSASPSGRNTDTQYF.

In its sample, this clonotype was seen a few times. CDR3 DNA: TGTGCCGGAAGCGGGACTAGCGAGAGCTCCTACAATGAGCAGTTCTTC. Its translation: CAGSGTSESSYNEQFF. V and J are TRBV6-2 or TRBV6-3 and TRBJ2-1; 10 nucleotides align to TRBD2. CDR1 and CDR2 (germline): MNHEY, SVGEGT. V lost 11 bases and J lost 0; bases outside the gene matches: 10. The CDR3 spans 16 residues.

The rearrangement joins TRBV6-1 to TRBJ2-6; 8 nucleotides line up with TRBD1. With 6 bases clipped from V and 1 base from J, the junction kept 17 bases outside the gene matches. The germline CDR1 and CDR2 sequences are MNHNS and SASEGT. The CDR3 sequence is 20 residues long. The CDR3 DNA reads as TGTGCCAGCAGAGGACAGGGAATTCCTCTGGCGACGTCTGGGGCCAACGTCCTGACTTTC. Translated: CASRGQGIPLATSGANVLTF.

This clonotype counts as medium-sized. This chain connects TRBV5-1 to TRBJ2-2; 7 bases match TRBD2. Trimming cost V 3 bases and J 0 bases; bases outside gene matches: 2. Germline V lookup: CDR1 SGHRS, CDR2 YFSETQ. The CDR3 totals 15 residues. The chain's CDR3 is CASSYSGANTGELFF. CDR3 nucleotide sequence: TGCGCCAGCAGCTACAGCGGGGCGAACACCGGGGAGCTGTTTTTT.

The chain combines TRBV6-5 with TRBJ2-4, with TRBD1 matching 10 bases. J lost 3 bases, V lost 6 bases, and 8 bases had no gene match. CDR1 and CDR2 (germline): MNHEY, SVGAGI. This CDR3 is 16 amino acids long. CDR3: CASSPDRGQGKNIQYF. CDR3 nucleotide sequence: TGTGCCAGCAGCCCTGACAGGGGGCAAGGCAAAAACATTCAGTACTTC.

The chain uses TRBV7-4 and TRBJ2-5; tentative D call: TRBD1 (6 bases). Germline V gene lookup returns CDR1 SGHVT and CDR2 SQSDAQ. V lost 0 bases and J lost 9, with 8 bases in between. The CDR3 spans 12 residues. CDR3 coding DNA: TGTGCCAGCAGCTTAGCTTGGGGGCCCCAGTACTTC. As protein: CASSLAWGPQYF.

This chain uses TRBV18 with TRBJ2-5; 7 nucleotides match TRBD1. This CDR3 spans 15 amino acids. CDR1 is KGHSH and CDR2 is LQKENI in the germline V gene. V shed 4 bases, J shed 0 bases, and the junction held 5 bases outside the gene matches. The CDR3 DNA follows: TGTGCCAGCTCACTGTCCGGGACAGACCAAGAGACCCAGTACTTC. Translated: CASSLSGTDQETQYF.

Points on this clonotype: At one end, the junction sequence differs from germline, possibly due to a read error. The CDR3: CASSGKVEEHQETQYF. The CDR3 DNA is TGCGCCAGCAGTGGTAAGGTAGAAGAGCACCAAGAGACCCAGTACTTC. The chain links TRBV6-5 to TRBJ2-5; no clear D. Germline loops: CDR1 MNHEY, CDR2 SVGAGI. The CDR3 sequence is 16 residues long.

The rearrangement joins TRBV6-5 to TRBJ1-5; no definite D call. CDR3 length: 15 amino acids. V was clipped by 6 bases and J by 0 bases, with 12 bases between them. CDR1 and CDR2 from the germline V gene are MNHEY and SVGAGI. CDR3 DNA sequence: TGTGCCAGCAGCCAAGACGGATATAGCAATCAGCCCCAGCATTTT. Protein product: CASSQDGYSNQPQHF.

About this clonotype: A read error is possible here, since a much larger clone lies one base away. The gene calls are TRBV29-1 and TRBJ2-5, with D perhaps given as TRBD1 or TRBD2 (5 bases each). The CDR3 spans 13 residues. Germline CDR1 reads SQVTM; CDR2 reads ANQGSEA. CDR3 nucleotides: TGCAGCGCTGAGTGGGACGTACAAGAGATCCAGTACTTC. Encoded protein: CSAEWDVQEIQYF.

Only a few counts were recorded for this clonotype. One junction end disagrees with the germline gene, perhaps due to a read error. This chain uses TRBV6-5 with TRBJ2-3; a weak D match, TRBD2 (5 bases). The CDR3 extends over 13 amino acids. Germline V lookup: CDR1 MNHEY, CDR2 SVGAGI. The CDR3 loop is CASSDSRRDTQYF. The DNA for the CDR3 is TGTGCCAGCAGTGACTCACGGAGGGATACGCAGTATTTT.

The J gene is TRBJ2-1, the V gene TRBV6-1; 12 bases align to TRBD1. This CDR3 is 16 amino acids long. Trimming at V came to 2 bases and at J to 12 bases, leaving 11 bases not matched to a gene. From germline, CDR1 is MNHNS and CDR2 SASEGT. This CDR3 is CASSERGDRGRSWQFF. In nucleotides, the CDR3 is TGTGCCAGCAGTGAAAGGGGGGACAGGGGGCGTAGTTGGCAGTTCTTC.